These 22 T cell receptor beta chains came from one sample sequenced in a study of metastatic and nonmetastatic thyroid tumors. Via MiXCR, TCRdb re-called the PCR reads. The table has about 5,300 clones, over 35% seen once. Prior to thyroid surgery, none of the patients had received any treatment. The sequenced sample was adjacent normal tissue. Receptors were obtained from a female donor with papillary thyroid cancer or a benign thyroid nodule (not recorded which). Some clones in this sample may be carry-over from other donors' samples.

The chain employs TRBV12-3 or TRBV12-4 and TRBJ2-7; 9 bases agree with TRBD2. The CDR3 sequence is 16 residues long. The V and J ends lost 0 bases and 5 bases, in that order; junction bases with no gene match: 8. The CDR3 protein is CASSLARGGGQDEQYF. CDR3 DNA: TGTGCCAGCAGTTTAGCGCGGGGGGGCGGACAAGACGAGCAGTACTTC.

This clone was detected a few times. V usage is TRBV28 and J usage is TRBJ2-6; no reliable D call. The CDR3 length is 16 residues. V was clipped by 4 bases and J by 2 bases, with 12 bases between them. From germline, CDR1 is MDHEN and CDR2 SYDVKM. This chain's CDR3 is CASSSRWVAGANVLTF. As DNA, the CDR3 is TGTGCCAGCAGTTCCCGGTGGGTGGCTGGGGCCAACGTCCTGACTTTC.

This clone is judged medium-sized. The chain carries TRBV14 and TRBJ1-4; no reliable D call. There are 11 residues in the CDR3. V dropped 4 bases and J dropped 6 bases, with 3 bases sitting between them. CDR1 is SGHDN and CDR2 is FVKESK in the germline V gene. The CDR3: CASSRDEKLFF. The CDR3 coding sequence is TGTGCCAGCAGCCGGGATGAAAAACTGTTTTTT.

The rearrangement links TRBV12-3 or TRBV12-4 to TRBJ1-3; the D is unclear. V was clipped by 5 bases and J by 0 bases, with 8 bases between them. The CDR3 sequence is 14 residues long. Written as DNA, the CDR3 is TGTGCCAGCAGTCCAACGAGCTCTGGAAACACCATATATTTT. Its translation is CASSPTSSGNTIYF.

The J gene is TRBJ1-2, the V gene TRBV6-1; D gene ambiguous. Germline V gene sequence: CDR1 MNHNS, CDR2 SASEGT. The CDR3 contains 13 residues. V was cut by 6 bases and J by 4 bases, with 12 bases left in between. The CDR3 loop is CASSRALLYGYTF. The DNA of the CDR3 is TGTGCCAGCAGCCGGGCTTTACTCTATGGCTACACCTTC.

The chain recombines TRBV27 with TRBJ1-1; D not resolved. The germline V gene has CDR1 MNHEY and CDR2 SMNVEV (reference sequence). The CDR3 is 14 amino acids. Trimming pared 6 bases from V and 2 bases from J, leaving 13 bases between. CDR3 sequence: CASRSVAINTEAFF. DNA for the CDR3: TGTGCCAGCAGGTCAGTGGCCATTAACACTGAAGCTTTCTTT.

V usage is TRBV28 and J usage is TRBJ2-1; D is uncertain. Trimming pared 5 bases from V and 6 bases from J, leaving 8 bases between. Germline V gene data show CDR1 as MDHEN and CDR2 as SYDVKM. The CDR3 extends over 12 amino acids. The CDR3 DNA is TGTGCCAGCAGTAGGACGGCCAATGAGCAGTTCTTC. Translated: CASSRTANEQFF. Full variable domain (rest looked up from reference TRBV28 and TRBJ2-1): DVKVTQSSRYLVKRTGEKVFLECVQDMDHENMFWYRQDPGLGLRLIYFSYDVKMKEKGDIPEGYSVSREKKERFSLILESASTNQTSMYLCASSRTANEQFFGPGTRLTVL.

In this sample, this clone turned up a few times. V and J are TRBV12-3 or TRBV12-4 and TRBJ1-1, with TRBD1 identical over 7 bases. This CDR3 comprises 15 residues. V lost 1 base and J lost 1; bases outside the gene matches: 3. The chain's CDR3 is CASSLDRGGNTEAFF. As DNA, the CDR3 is TGTGCCAGCAGTTTAGACAGGGGAGGGAACACTGAAGCTTTCTTT.

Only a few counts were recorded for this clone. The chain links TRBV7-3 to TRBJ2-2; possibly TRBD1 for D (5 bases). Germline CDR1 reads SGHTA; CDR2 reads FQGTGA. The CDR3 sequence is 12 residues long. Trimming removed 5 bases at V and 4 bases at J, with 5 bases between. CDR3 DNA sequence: TGTGCCAGCAGCCAGGGCACCGGGGAGCTGTTTTTT. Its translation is CASSQGTGELFF.

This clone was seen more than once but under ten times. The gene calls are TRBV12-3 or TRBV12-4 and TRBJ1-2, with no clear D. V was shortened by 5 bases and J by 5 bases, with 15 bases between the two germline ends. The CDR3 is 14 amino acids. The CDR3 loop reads CASSAASRNYGYTF. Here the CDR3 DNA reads TGTGCCAGCAGTGCAGCATCGCGTAATTATGGCTACACCTTC.

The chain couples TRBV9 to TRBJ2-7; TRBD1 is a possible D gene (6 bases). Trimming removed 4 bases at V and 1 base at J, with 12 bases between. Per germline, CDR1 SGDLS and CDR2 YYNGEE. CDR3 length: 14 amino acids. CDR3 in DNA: TGTGCCAGCAGCATAGGGACATCGTCCTACGAGCAGTACTTC. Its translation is CASSIGTSSYEQYF.

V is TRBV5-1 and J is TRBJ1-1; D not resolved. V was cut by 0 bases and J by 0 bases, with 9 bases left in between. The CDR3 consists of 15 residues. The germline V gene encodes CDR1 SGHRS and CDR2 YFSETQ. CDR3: CASSLEPGVNTEAFF. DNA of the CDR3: TGCGCCAGCAGCTTGGAGCCCGGGGTGAACACTGAAGCTTTCTTT.

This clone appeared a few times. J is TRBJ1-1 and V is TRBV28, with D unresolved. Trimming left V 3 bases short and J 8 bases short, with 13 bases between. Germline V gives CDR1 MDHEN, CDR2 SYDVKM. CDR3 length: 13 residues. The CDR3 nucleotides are TGTGCCAGCAGTTTCCCCCAGACGGACGAAGCTTTCTTT. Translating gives CASSFPQTDEAFF.

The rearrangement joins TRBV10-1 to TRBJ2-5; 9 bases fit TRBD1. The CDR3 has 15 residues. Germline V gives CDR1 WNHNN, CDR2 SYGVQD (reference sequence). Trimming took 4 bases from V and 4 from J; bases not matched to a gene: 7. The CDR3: CASSGGTGMGETQYF. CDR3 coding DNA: TGCGCCAGCAGTGGAGGGACAGGGATGGGAGAGACCCAGTACTTC.

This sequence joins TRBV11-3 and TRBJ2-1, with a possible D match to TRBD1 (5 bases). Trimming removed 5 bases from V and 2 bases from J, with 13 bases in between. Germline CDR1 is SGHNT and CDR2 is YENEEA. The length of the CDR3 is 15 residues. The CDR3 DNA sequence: TGTGCCAGCAGCCAACAGGAGCAGGCCTACAATGAGCAGTTCTTC. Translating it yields CASSQQEQAYNEQFF.

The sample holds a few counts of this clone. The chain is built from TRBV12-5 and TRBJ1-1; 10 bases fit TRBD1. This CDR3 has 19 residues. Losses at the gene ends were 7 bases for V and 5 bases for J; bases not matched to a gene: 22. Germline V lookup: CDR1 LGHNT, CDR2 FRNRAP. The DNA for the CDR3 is TGTGCTAGTGTCCGCGAGAAGACAGGGGGCGCGGTCGGTGGGACTGAAGCTTTCTTT. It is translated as CASVREKTGGAVGGTEAFF.

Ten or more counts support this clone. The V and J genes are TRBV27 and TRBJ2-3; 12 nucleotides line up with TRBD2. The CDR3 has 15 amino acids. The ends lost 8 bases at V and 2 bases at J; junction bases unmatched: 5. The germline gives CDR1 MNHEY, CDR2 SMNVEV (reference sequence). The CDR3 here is CASSLAGGITDTQYF. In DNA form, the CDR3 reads TGTGCCAGCTCGCTAGCGGGAGGGATCACAGATACGCAGTATTTT.

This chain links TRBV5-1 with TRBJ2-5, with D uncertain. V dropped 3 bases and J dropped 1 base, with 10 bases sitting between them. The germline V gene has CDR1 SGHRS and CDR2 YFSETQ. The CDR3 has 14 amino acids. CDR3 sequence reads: CASSSAIGQETQYF. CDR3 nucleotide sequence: TGCGCCAGCAGCTCAGCTATAGGCCAAGAGACCCAGTACTTC.

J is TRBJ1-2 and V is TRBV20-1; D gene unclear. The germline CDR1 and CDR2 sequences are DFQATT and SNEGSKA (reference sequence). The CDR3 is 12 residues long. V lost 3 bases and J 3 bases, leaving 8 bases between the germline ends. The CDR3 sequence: CSASHGDYGYTF. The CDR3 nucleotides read TGCAGTGCTAGTCACGGGGACTATGGCTACACCTTC.

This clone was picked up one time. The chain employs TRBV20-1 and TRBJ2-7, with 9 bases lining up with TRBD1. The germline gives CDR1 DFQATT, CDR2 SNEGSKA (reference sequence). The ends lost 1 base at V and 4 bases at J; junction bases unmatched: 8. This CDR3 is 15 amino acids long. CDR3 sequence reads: CSARGEQGAWYEQYF. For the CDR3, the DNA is TGCAGTGCTAGAGGGGAACAGGGGGCATGGTACGAGCAGTACTTC.

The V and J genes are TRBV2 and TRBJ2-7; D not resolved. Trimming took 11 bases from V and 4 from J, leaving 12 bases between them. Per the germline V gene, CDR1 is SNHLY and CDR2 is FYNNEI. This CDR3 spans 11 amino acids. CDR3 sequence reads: CARGLGYEQYF. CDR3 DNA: TGTGCCCGCGGCCTGGGGTACGAGCAGTACTTC.

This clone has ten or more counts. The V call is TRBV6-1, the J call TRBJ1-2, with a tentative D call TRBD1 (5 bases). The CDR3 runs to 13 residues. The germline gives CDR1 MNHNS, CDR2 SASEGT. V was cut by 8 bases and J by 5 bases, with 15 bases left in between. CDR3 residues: CASVGVDKYGYTF. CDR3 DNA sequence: TGTGCCAGCGTAGGGGTCGACAAGTATGGCTACACCTTC.